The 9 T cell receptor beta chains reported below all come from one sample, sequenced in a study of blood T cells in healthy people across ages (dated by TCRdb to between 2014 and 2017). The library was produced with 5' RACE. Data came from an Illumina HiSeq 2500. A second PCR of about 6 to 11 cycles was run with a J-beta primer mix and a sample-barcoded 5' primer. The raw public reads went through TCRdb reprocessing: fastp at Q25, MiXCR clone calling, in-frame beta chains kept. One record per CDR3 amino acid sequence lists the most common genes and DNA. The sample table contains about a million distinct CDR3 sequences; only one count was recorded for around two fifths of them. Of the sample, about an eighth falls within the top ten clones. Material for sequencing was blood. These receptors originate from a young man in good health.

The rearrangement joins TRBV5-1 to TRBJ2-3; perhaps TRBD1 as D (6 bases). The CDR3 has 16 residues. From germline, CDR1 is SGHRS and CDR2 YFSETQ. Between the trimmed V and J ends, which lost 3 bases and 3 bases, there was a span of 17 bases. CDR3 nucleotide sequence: TGCGCCAGCAGCTCCTCGACAGGCGGGCTTACAGATACGCAGTATTTT. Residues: CASSSSTGGLTDTQYF. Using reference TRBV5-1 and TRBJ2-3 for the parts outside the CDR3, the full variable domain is KAGVTQTPRYLIKTRGQQVTLSCSPISGHRSVSWYQQTPGQGLQFLFEYFSETQRNKGNFPGRFSGRQFSNSRSEMNVSTLELGDSALYLCASSSSTGGLTDTQYFGPGTRLTVL.

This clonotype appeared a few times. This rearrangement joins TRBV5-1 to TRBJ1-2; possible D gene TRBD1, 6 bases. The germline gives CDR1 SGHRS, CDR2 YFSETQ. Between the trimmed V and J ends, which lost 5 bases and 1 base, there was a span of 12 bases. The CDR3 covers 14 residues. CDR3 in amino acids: CASRTGRGNYGYTF. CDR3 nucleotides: TGCGCCAGCAGGACGGGCAGGGGTAACTATGGCTACACCTTC. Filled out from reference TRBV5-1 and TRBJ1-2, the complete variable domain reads KAGVTQTPRYLIKTRGQQVTLSCSPISGHRSVSWYQQTPGQGLQFLFEYFSETQRNKGNFPGRFSGRQFSNSRSEMNVSTLELGDSALYLCASRTGRGNYGYTFGSGTRLTVV.

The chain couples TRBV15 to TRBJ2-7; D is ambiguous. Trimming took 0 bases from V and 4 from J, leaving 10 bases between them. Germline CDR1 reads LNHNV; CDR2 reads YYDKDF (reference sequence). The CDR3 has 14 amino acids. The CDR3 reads CATSRDRALYEQYF. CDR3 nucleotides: TGTGCCACCAGCAGAGATAGGGCCCTTTACGAGCAGTACTTC.

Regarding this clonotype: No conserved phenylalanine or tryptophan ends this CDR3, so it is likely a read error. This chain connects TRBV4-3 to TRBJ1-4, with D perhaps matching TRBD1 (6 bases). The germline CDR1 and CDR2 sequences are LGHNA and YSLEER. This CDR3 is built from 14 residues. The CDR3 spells CASSQEQGREKLFL. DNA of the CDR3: TGCGCCAGCAGTCAAGAACAGGGTAGGGAAAAACTGTTTTTA.

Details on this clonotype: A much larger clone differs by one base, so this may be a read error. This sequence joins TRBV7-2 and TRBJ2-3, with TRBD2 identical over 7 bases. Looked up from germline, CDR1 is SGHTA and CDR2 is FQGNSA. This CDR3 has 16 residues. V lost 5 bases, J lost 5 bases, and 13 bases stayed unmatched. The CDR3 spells CASSRRLAGRGDTQYF. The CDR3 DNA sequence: TGTGCCAGCAGCCGTCGACTAGCAGGGAGGGGAGATACGCAGTATTTT.

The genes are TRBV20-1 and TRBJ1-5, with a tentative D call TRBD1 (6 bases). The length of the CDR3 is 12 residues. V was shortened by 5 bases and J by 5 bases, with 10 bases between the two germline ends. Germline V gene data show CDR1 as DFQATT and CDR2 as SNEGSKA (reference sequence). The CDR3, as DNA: TGCAGTGCTCACAGGGCCGATCAGCCCCAGCATTTT. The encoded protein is CSAHRADQPQHF.

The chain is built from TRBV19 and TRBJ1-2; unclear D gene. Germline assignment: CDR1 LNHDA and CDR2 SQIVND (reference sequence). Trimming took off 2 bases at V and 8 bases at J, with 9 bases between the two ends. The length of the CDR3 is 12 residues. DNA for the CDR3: TGTGCCAGTAGTATAACGAATCGGGGCTACACCTTC. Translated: CASSITNRGYTF.

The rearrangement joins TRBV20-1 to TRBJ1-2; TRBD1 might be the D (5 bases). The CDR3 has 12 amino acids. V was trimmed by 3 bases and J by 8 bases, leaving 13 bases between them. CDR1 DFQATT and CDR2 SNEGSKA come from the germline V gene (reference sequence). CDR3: CSASSPRGGYTF. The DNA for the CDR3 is TGCAGTGCTAGTTCTCCGCGGGGGGGCTACACCTTC.

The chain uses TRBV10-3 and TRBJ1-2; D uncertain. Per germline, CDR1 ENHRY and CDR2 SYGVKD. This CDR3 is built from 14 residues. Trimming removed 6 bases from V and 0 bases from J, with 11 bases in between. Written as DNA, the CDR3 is TGTGCCATCAGGAACACAGATACTAACTATGGCTACACCTTC. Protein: CAIRNTDTNYGYTF.